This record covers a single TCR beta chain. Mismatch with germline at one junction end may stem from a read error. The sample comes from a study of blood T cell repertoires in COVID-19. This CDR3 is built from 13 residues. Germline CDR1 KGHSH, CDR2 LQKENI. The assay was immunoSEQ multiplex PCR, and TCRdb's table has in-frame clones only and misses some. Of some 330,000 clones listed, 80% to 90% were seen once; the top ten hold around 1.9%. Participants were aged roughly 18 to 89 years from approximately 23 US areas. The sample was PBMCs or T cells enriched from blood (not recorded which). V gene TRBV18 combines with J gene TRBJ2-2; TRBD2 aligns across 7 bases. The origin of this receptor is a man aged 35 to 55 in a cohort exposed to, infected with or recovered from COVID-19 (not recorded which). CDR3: CASSPLASGELFF. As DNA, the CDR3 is TGTGCCAGCTCTCCACTAGCGAGCGGGGAGCTGTTTTTT. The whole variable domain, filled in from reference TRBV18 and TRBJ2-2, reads NAGVMQNPRHLVRRRGQEARLRCSPMKGHSHVYWYRQLPEEGLKFMVYLQKENIIDESGMPKERFSAEFPKEGPSILRIQQVVRGDSAAYFCASSPLASGELFFGEGSRLTVL.